This T cell receptor (beta chain) is from a study of blood T cell repertoires in COVID-19. Assay used: immunoSEQ multiplex PCR; TCRdb lists only in-frame clones, some missing. The data show about 130,000 clones, less than 90% seen once. The CDR3 spans 13 residues. Germline assignment: CDR1 WSHSY and CDR2 SAAADI. V was clipped by 6 bases and J by 4 bases, with 12 bases between them. This clone was observed a few times. Sequencing was carried out using peripheral blood. The receptor was isolated from a man aged 80 or over with active or convalescent COVID-19. The chain employs TRBV10-2 and TRBJ1-1; possibly TRBD1 for D (6 bases). The CDR3 reads CASRDGQFTEAFF. CDR3 DNA: TGCGCCAGCAGGGACGGACAGTTCACTGAAGCTTTCTTT.